This is a list of T cell receptor beta chains from one sample in a study of monozygotic twins with inflammatory bowel disease. TCRdb re-called the 5' RACE reads and shows each CDR3 protein once, DNA omitted. This sample's table has 300,000 to 400,000 distinct CDR3 sequences. Sample: blood. The origin of the receptors is a human donor with ulcerative colitis or Crohn's disease, or a healthy co-twin of an affected twin (not recorded which). Both conserved end residues are part of each CDR3.

v_gene,j_gene,CDR3aa
TRBV20-1,TRBJ2-6,CSARDRGKPSGANVLTF
TRBV7-3,TRBJ2-3,CASSLRTGADTQYF
TRBV4-3,TRBJ1-2,CASSQALVPGQAYGYTF
TRBV9,TRBJ2-3,CASSASQGVTDTQYF
TRBV28,TRBJ2-5,CAGGGDQETQYF
TRBV6-2/TRBV6-3,TRBJ2-1,CASSYLQGARSYNEQFF
TRBV12-3/TRBV12-4,TRBJ1-6,CASSLQGTVSPLHF
TRBV12-3/TRBV12-4,TRBJ2-3,CASRDRGSTDTQYF
TRBV4-1,TRBJ2-7,CASSQRDGQVNYEQYF
TRBV18,TRBJ2-2,CASSPPQGGTTGELFF
TRBV5-1,TRBJ2-3,CASSASTGTGTPDTQYF
TRBV7-9,TRBJ1-6,CASSAGQSPLHF
TRBV4-1,TRBJ2-4,CASSQRGVADQLLAKNIQYF
TRBV12-3/TRBV12-4,TRBJ2-2,CASSPGRSDTGELFF
TRBV30,TRBJ1-5,CAWGAPPRGQPQHF
TRBV20-1,TRBJ2-3,CSARVSPSVPTDTQYF
TRBV6-6,TRBJ2-7,CASSLTQRSGEQYF
TRBV29-1,TRBJ2-1,CSVVLVPASSYNEQFF
TRBV10-3,TRBJ2-5,CAISAGPQETQYF
TRBV10-3,TRBJ1-2,CAISPGGTYYGYTF
TRBV27,TRBJ2-1,CASSPRRQAYNEQFF
TRBV20-1,TRBJ1-1,CSARAPPRLGTTEAFF
TRBV9,TRBJ2-3,CASSAGRRTDTQYF
TRBV7-9,TRBJ2-7,CASSSNVYEQYF
TRBV5-1,TRBJ1-1,CASSQSWNTEAFF
TRBV7-8,TRBJ1-1,CASSRDRGTAFF
TRBV2,TRBJ2-1,CASKANRNLYNEQFF
TRBV6-5,TRBJ2-3,CASSYSLYGSTDTQYF
TRBV4-1,TRBJ2-7,CASSHNRAYEQYF
TRBV5-1,TRBJ2-5,CASSREGNHQETQYF
TRBV27,TRBJ2-5,CASSFTQIETQYF
TRBV4-1,TRBJ2-5,CASSQGSSSVQETQYF
TRBV12-3/TRBV12-4,TRBJ2-7,CASSAGEPPGYEQYF
TRBV20-1,TRBJ2-3,CSARDARGPDTQYF
TRBV20-1,TRBJ2-2,CSASFLAGGPNTGELFF
TRBV7-7,TRBJ2-3,CASSLEPSGGAGDTQYF
TRBV5-5,TRBJ2-6,CASSFLPSGANVLTF
TRBV12-3/TRBV12-4,TRBJ1-6,CASSNPTGVGNSPLHF
TRBV7-2,TRBJ2-5,CASSFSPRDPETQYF
TRBV6-5,TRBJ2-5,CASSYSHLGGGAQETQYF
TRBV3-1,TRBJ2-3,CASSHLNRGITDTQYF
TRBV4-1,TRBJ1-1,CASSLRGTEAFF
TRBV5-6,TRBJ1-5,CASSRKSWSNQPQHF
TRBV5-1,TRBJ2-1,CASSPGRAAGVSGEQFF
TRBV7-3,TRBJ1-1,CASSFVRGMNTEAFF
TRBV4-1,TRBJ1-2,CASSQVDRANYGYTF
TRBV5-1,TRBJ2-5,CASSSGDRGQETQYF
TRBV5-1,TRBJ2-1,CASSQLGQGASNEQFF
TRBV4-3,TRBJ2-3,CASSLEAGGTDTQYF
TRBV5-6,TRBJ2-3,CASSLFQGDTDTQYF
TRBV11-2,TRBJ2-2,CASSPWGGTTNTGELFF
TRBV3-1,TRBJ1-6,CASSPYRDSPLHF
TRBV7-3,TRBJ2-5,CASSLTGLAGGGQETQYF
TRBV20-1,TRBJ2-5,CSARARGSQETQYF
TRBV6-5,TRBJ2-5,CASSYSRIQETQYF
TRBV20-1,TRBJ1-5,CSATIGGDFYQPQHF
TRBV9,TRBJ2-3,CASSVSSNGVTDTQYF
TRBV7-9,TRBJ1-5,CASSSDRGSNQPQHF
TRBV30,TRBJ2-6,CAWSVEPSGANVLTF
TRBV19,TRBJ2-7,CATSRDSSYEQYF